Following are 11 T cell receptor beta chains from one sample sequenced in a study of blood T cell repertoires in COVID-19. The method was immunoSEQ multiplex PCR; TCRdb's version includes in-frame clones alone and lacks a portion of them. Among over 250,000 clones listed, roughly 86% were seen once. The sample consisted of PBMCs or T cells enriched from blood (not recorded which). The receptors were gathered from a woman in her late teens or twenties who had recovered from COVID-19.

This clone was seen once. This rearrangement joins TRBV11-2 to TRBJ2-1, with 9 bases lining up with TRBD2. The CDR3 is 15 amino acids. CDR1 is SGHAT and CDR2 is FQNNGV in the germline V gene. V was clipped by 0 bases and J by 6 bases; unmatched bases: 3. The CDR3 DNA follows: TGTGCCAGCAGCTTAGAGGGACTAGCCCCCAATGAGCAGTTCTTC. Residues: CASSLEGLAPNEQFF. The whole variable domain, filled in from reference TRBV11-2 and TRBJ2-1, reads EAGVAQSPRYKIIEKRQSVAFWCNPISGHATLYWYQQILGQGPKLLIQFQNNGVVDDSQLPKDRFSAERLKGVDSTLKIQPAKLEDSAVYLCASSLEGLAPNEQFFGPGTRLTVL.

The rearrangement uses TRBV5-4 and TRBJ2-2; TRBD2 might be the D (6 bases). CDR3 size: 15 residues. V lost 2 bases and J lost 3, with 11 bases in between. Germline values: CDR1 SGHNT, CDR2 YYREEE (reference sequence). The CDR3 DNA follows: TGTGCCAGCAGCTTACGGGACTTATACACCGGGGAGCTGTTTTTT. Residues: CASSLRDLYTGELFF.

This clone has just a few counts. V usage is TRBV28 and J usage is TRBJ1-5, with 10 bases fitting TRBD1. There are 17 residues in the CDR3. Trimming took 0 bases from V and 3 from J; bases not matched to a gene: 5. The germline V gene encodes CDR1 MDHEN and CDR2 SYDVKM. The chain's CDR3 is CASSLWGQGPNNQPQHF. Written as DNA, the CDR3 is TGTGCCAGCAGTTTATGGGGACAGGGGCCAAACAATCAGCCCCAGCATTTT.

The gene calls are TRBV12-3 or TRBV12-4 and TRBJ1-2, with D possibly TRBD1 on 6 matching bases. Trimming took off 5 bases at V and 7 bases at J, with 11 bases between the two ends. The CDR3 length is 12 residues. The CDR3 region is CASSPGETGYTF. As DNA, the CDR3 is TGTGCCAGCAGTCCAGGGGAGACTGGCTACACCTTC.

This chain uses TRBV7-8 with TRBJ2-1; no firm D call. The V end lost 5 bases, the J end lost 6 bases, and 8 bases lay between the germline ends. CDR1 and CDR2 from the germline V gene are SGHVS and FQNEAQ. The CDR3 extends over 12 amino acids. Written as DNA, the CDR3 is TGTGCCAGCAGCCGGGCCCTCAATGAGCAGTTCTTC. It codes for CASSRALNEQFF.

The V and J genes are TRBV2 and TRBJ2-2, with D hard to call. Trimming took 4 bases from V and 4 from J, leaving 7 bases between them. The length of the CDR3 is 13 residues. The germline CDR1 and CDR2 sequences are SNHLY and FYNNEI. CDR3 DNA sequence: TGTGCCAGCAGTGCGACGGGCACCGGGGAGCTGTTTTTT. It yields the protein CASSATGTGELFF.

The chain couples TRBV21-1 to TRBJ2-7; the table's D call, TRBD2, was not checked against the DNA. TRBV21-1 is described as a pseudogene. This CDR3 comprises 17 residues. CDR3 coding DNA: TGTGCCAGCAGCAAAGTAAACTCCGGGACTTCGACCTACGAGCAGTACTTC. Translated, it gives CASSKVNSGTSTYEQYF.

V and J are TRBV7-2 and TRBJ2-7, with 9 bases fitting TRBD2. The CDR3 totals 17 residues. Losses at the gene ends were 2 bases for V and 5 bases for J; bases not matched to a gene: 13. Germline V gene lookup returns CDR1 SGHTA and CDR2 FQGNSA. The CDR3 nucleotides read TGTGCCAGCAGCTTACCGCTAAGAATAGCGGGAGAGGACGAGCAGTACTTC. Translated: CASSLPLRIAGEDEQYF.

The chain joins TRBV7-6 to TRBJ2-7; D perhaps matches TRBD1 (6 bases). The CDR3 is made up of 14 amino acids. V was trimmed by 3 bases and J by 2 bases, leaving 11 bases between them. Germline V gene data show CDR1 as SGHVS and CDR2 as FNYEAQ. CDR3 loop: CASSFNREPYEQYF. The CDR3, as DNA: TGTGCCAGCAGCTTTAACAGGGAACCCTACGAGCAGTACTTC.

The chain recombines TRBV4-3 with TRBJ1-6; D is perhaps TRBD1 (5 bases). Trimming left V 0 bases short and J 5 bases short, with 14 bases between. There are 17 residues in the CDR3. Per the germline V gene, CDR1 is LGHNA and CDR2 is YSLEER. DNA for the CDR3: TGCGCCAGCAGCCAAGATGAGGGGACTCTTGATAATTCACCCCTCCACTTT. As protein: CASSQDEGTLDNSPLHF.

The V call is TRBV2, the J call TRBJ2-1; TRBD2 aligns across 7 bases. Germline CDR1 SNHLY, CDR2 FYNNEI. The CDR3 totals 12 residues. V gave up 3 bases and J gave up 7 bases; unmatched junction bases: 0. The CDR3 nucleotides read TGTGCCAGCAGTGACGGGGGGAATGAGCAGTTCTTC. Translation gives CASSDGGNEQFF.